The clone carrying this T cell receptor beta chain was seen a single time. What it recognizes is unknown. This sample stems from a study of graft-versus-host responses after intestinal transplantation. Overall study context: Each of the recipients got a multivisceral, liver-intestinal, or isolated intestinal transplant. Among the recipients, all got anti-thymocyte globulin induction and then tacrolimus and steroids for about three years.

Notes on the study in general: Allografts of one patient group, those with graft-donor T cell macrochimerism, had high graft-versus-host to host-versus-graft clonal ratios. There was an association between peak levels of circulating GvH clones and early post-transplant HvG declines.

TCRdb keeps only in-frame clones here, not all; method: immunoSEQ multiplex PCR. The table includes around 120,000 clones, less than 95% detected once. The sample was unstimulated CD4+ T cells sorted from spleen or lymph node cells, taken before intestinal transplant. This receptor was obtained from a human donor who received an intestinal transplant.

The CDR3 bases are TGTGCCAGTGGGGGACAGGGTTTAAACACCATATATTTT. Protein: CASGGQGLNTIYF. The chain links TRBV9 to TRBJ1-3, with 9 bases matching TRBD1. CDR3 length equals 13 residues. Germline-derived CDR1 and CDR2 are SGDLS and YYNGEE. The junction had 6 bases not matched to a gene; V was cut back by 8 bases and J by 6 bases.